What follows is one T cell receptor (beta chain) and its context. As yet, its antigen is unknown. cDNA libraries for TCR beta contained unique molecular identifiers. T cells numbering about 1 to 10 million gave rise to 500,000 to 600,000 cDNA molecules. Via MiXCR, TCRdb re-called the PCR reads, giving one row per CDR3 protein. The sample consists of fewer than 850,000 distinct CDR3 sequences, around 42% of them appearing once. The sample comes from a study of post-analysis software for immune sequencing data. Whole-study context: Patients had relapsing-remitting, secondary progressive or progressive-relapsing multiple sclerosis; some lacked subtype. Regarding the study as a whole: Multiple sclerosis patients showed significantly lower normalized Chao1 diversity than controls did. There were a few TRBV segments more frequent in patients than controls, and TRBV5-6, TRBV5-1 and TRBV20-1 were among them. The authors found that F measure strongly co-clustered same-batch samples.

The CDR3 contains 17 residues. V shed 4 bases and J 5 bases; nucleotides not matched to a gene: 13. Sequences were obtained from blood. The receptor's source is a girl under 18 with multiple sclerosis. The chain recombines TRBV12-3 or TRBV12-4 with TRBJ2-2, with 7 bases fitting TRBD2. CDR3 sequence reads: CASSSNDLLAWTGELFF. The CDR3 DNA sequence: TGTGCCAGCAGTTCCAACGACCTACTAGCGTGGACCGGGGAGCTGTTTTTT.